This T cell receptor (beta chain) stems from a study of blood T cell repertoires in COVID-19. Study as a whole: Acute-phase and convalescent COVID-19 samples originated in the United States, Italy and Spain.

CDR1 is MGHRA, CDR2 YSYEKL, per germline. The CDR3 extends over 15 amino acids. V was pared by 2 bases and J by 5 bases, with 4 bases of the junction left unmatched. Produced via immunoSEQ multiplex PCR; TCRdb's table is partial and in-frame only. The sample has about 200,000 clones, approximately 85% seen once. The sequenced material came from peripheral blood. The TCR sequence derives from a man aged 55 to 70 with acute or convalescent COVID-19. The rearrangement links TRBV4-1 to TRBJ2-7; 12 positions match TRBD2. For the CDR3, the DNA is TGCGCCAGCAGCCAACAGACTAGCGGGAGCCACGAGCAGTACTTC. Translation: CASSQQTSGSHEQYF.